This T cell receptor (beta chain) was observed in a study of blood T cell repertoires in COVID-19. Study-wide context: COVID-19 samples from acute and convalescent phases originated in the United States, Italy and Spain. PBMCs, B-cell-depleted T cells, or T cells provided the cDNA or gDNA that made up the material.

CDR3 length: 16 amino acids. With 2 bases removed from V and 1 base from J, the gap between germline ends came to 14 bases. Per germline, CDR1 LGHNA and CDR2 YNFKEQ. Per the original data handling: Scientists estimated how many nucleated cells there were by amplifying reference gene primers. Clones were read by immunoSEQ multiplex PCR, and TCRdb kept only the in-frame ones, dropping some. The D gene and trimming were derived from the DNA, and the V and J assignments and clone size from that table. The sample contains about 68,000 clones, just under 80% of which appear only once. Sequenced input: peripheral blood. The V and J genes are TRBV4-2 and TRBJ2-5, with D possibly being TRBD1 (5 bases). This clonotype was obtained from a woman aged 55-70 years with acute or convalescent COVID-19. CDR3 nucleotide sequence: TGTGCCAGCAGCCAATCAGATCAGGGCGGCCAAGAGACCCAGTACTTC. This encodes CASSQSDQGGQETQYF.